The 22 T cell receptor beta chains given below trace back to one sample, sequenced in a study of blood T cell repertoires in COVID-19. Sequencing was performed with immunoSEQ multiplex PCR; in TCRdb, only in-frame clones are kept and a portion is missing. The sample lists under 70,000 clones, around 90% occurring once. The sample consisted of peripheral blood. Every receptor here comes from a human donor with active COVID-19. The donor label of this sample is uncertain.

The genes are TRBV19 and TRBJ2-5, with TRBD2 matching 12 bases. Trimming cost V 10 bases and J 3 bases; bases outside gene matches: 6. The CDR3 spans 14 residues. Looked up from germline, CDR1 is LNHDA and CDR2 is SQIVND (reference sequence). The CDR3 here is CATASGGGKETQYF. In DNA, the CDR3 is TGTGCCACTGCTAGCGGGGGGGGAAAAGAGACCCAGTACTTC.

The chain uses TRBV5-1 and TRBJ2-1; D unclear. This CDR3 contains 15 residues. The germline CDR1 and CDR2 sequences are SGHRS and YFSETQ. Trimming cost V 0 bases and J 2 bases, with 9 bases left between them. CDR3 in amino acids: CASSLGLSAYNEQFF. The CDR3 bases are TGCGCCAGCAGCTTGGGACTGTCAGCCTACAATGAGCAGTTCTTC.

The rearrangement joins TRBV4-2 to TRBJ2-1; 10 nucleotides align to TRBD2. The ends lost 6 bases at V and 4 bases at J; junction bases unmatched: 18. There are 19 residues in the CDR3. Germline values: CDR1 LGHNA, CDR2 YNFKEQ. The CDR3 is CASRGRLAAGGSLYNEQFF. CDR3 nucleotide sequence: TGTGCCAGCAGGGGGCGACTAGCAGCGGGAGGGAGCTTATACAATGAGCAGTTCTTC.

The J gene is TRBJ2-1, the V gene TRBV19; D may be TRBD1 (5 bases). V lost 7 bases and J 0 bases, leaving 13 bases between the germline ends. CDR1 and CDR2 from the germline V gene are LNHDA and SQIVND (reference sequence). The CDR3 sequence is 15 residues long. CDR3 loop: CASTPGQSSYNEQFF. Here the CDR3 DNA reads TGTGCCAGTACTCCAGGGCAGAGCTCCTACAATGAGCAGTTCTTC.

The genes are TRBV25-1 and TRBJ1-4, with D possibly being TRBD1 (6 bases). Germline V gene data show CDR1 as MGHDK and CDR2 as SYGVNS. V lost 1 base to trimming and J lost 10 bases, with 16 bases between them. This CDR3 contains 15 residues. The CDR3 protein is CASSEWGGARAKLFF. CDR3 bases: TGTGCCAGCAGTGAATGGGGGGGGGCGCGAGCAAAACTGTTTTTT. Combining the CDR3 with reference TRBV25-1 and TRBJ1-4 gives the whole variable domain EADIYQTPRYLVIGTGKKITLECSQTMGHDKMYWYQQDPGMELHLIHYSYGVNSTEKGDLSSESTVSRIRTEHFPLTLESARPSHTSQYLCASSEWGGARAKLFFGSGTQLSVL.

In DNA, the CDR3 is TGTGCCACTAACCTTTGGGGGCGCGGGACTGAAGCTTTCTTT. Translating gives CATNLWGRGTEAFF. The chain couples TRBV19 to TRBJ1-1; maybe TRBD1 (6 bases). Trimming cost V 10 bases and J 5 bases, with 20 bases left between them. The CDR3 extends over 14 amino acids. Per germline, CDR1 LNHDA and CDR2 SQIVND (reference sequence).

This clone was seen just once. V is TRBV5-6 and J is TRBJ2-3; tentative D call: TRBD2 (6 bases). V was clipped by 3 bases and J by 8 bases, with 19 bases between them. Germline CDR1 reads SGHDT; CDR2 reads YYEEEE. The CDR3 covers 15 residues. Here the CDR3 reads CASSSRGSPRGTQYF. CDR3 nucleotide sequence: TGTGCCAGCAGCTCCCGTGGCAGCCCGCGGGGTACGCAGTATTTT.

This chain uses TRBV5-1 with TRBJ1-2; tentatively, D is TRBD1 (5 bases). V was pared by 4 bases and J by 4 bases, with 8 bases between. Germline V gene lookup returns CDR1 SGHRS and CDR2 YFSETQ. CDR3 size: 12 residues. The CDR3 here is CASSDDSYGYTF. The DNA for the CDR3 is TGCGCCAGCAGCGATGACAGCTATGGCTACACCTTC.

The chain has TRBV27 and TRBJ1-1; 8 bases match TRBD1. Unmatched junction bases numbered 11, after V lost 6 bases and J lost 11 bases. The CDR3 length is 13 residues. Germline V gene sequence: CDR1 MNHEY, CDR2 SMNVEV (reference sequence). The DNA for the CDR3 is TGTGCCAGCAGCCATACGACAGGGGTCGAGGCTTTCTTT. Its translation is CASSHTTGVEAFF.

CDR3 protein: CASSEGPSGRETQYF. The CDR3 bases are TGTGCCAGCAGTGAAGGCCCTAGCGGGAGAGAGACCCAGTACTTC. V is TRBV6-1 and J is TRBJ2-5; 10 bases are shared with TRBD2. The CDR3 runs 15 residues. J gave up 4 bases and V 1 base, and 3 bases lay outside the gene matches. Germline V gene data show CDR1 as MNHNS and CDR2 as SASEGT.

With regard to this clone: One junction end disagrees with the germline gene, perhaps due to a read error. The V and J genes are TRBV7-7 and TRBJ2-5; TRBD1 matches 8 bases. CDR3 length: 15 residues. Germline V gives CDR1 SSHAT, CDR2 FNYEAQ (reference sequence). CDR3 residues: CASSPLGQGQETQYF. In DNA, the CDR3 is TGTGCTAGCAGCCCCCTTGGACAGGGTCAAGAGACCCAGTACTTC.

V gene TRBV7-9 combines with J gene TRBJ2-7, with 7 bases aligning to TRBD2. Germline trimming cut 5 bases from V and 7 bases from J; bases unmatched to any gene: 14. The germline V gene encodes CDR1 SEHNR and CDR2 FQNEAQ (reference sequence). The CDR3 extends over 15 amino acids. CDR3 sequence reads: CASSIPGLTLQEQYF. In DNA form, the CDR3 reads TGTGCCAGCAGCATTCCGGGACTAACCCTTCAGGAGCAGTACTTC.

The CDR3, as DNA: TGTGCCACCAGTCACCGGGGGAGCTCCTACAATGAGCAGTTCTTC. This gives the protein CATSHRGSSYNEQFF. This rearrangement joins TRBV24-1 to TRBJ2-1; the D gene is possibly TRBD2 (6 bases). Germline assignment: CDR1 KGHDR and CDR2 SFDVKD. The CDR3 consists of 15 residues. Trimming removed 6 bases from V and 0 bases from J, with 11 bases in between.

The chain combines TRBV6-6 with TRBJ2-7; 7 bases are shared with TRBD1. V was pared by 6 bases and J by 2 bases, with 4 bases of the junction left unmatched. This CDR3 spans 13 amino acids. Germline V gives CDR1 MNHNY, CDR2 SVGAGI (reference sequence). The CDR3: CASSRDSTYEQYF. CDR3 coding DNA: TGTGCCAGCAGCAGGGACAGCACCTACGAGCAGTACTTC.

Here the CDR3 reads CASSIYTGQGATEAFF. The CDR3 DNA sequence: TGTGCCAGTAGTATATACACGGGACAGGGGGCCACTGAAGCTTTCTTT. The chain uses TRBV19 and TRBJ1-1, with 12 positions matching TRBD1. The CDR3 loop spans 16 amino acids. Germline lookup yields CDR1 LNHDA and CDR2 SQIVND (reference sequence). V lost 2 bases, J lost 4 bases, and 5 bases stayed unmatched.

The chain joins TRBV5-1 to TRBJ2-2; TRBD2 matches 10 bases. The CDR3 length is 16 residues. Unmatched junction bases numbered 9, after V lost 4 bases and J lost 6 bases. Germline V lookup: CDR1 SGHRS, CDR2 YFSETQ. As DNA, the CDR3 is TGCGCCAGCAGCCCTATAGCGGGAGGAGAGGCCGGGGAGCTGTTTTTT. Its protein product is CASSPIAGGEAGELFF.

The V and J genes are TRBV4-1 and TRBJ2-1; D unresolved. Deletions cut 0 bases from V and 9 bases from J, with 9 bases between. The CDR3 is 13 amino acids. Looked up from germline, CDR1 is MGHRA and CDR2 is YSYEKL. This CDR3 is CASSQEVGGEQFF. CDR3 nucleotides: TGCGCCAGCAGCCAAGAGGTAGGCGGTGAGCAGTTCTTC.

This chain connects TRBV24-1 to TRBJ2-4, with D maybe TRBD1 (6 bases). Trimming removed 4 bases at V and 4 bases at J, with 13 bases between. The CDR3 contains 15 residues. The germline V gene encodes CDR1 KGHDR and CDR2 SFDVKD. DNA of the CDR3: TGTGCCACCAGTGACCCCAGGGGTGGAAAAAACATTCAGTACTTC. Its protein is CATSDPRGGKNIQYF.

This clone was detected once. The CDR3 sequence: CASSQFGTRINSPLHF. CDR3 coding DNA: TGTGCCAGCAGCCAATTCGGGACACGGATTAATTCACCCCTCCACTTT. The V call is TRBV14, the J call TRBJ1-6, with TRBD1 as a possible D gene (6 bases). This CDR3 is built from 16 residues. Trimming stripped 2 bases from V and 6 bases from J, with 14 bases between. Germline values: CDR1 SGHDN, CDR2 FVKESK.

DNA for the CDR3: TGCGCCAGCAGCTTGGGGGGCGCCGCCAATGAGCAGTTCTTC. It yields the protein CASSLGGAANEQFF. The chain has TRBV5-1 and TRBJ2-1, with a possible D match to TRBD1 (5 bases). CDR1 and CDR2 (germline): SGHRS, YFSETQ. V lost 0 bases and J lost 6, with 10 bases in between. The CDR3 contains 14 residues.

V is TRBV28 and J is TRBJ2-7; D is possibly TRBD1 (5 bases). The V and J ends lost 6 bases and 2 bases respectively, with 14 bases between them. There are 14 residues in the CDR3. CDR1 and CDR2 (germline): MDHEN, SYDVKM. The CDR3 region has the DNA TGTGCCAGCAGCTTGTCCAGGGCCCCCTACGAGCAGTACTTC. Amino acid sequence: CASSLSRAPYEQYF.

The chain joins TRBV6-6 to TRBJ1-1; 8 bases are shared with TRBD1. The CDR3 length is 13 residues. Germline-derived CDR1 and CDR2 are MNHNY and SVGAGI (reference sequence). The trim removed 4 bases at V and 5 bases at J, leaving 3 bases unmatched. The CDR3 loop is CASSSTGETEAFF. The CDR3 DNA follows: TGTGCCAGCAGTTCGACAGGGGAAACTGAAGCTTTCTTT.